These T cell receptor beta chains were read from a single sample in a study of T-cell reconstitution after alpha-beta-depleted transplantation in children. TCRdb re-called the PCR reads through MiXCR, storing one row per CDR3 protein. This sample has 200,000 to 250,000 distinct CDR3 sequences, with more than 7.5% found just once. The sample consisted of PBMCs from the stem cell graft donor, taken from the stem cell graft. The receptors here all came from a human donor who donated a stem cell graft to a child with SCID. The CDR3 runs from the conserved cysteine through the conserved F or W. D genes are given only for firm matches. Clone size is shown for a subset of rows, as once, few, many or a class of expanded clone.

TRBJ1-1 many - TRBV7-2 CASSLLAFEAFF TGTGCCAGCAGCTTACTCGCCTTTGAAGCTTTCTTT
TRBJ2-1 many TRBD2 TRBV6-5 CASSFRGDWNEQFF TGTGCCAGCAGTTTCCGGGGGGACTGGAATGAGCAGTTCTTC
TRBJ2-5 few TRBD1 TRBV5-1 CASNERQGRVEAQYF TGCGCCAGCAACGAACGACAGGGAAGGGTGGAGGCCCAGTACTTC
TRBJ1-2 - - TRBV23-1 CASSQSGIEGLYGYTF TGCGCCAGCAGTCAATCGGGAATAGAGGGGCTTTATGGCTACACCTTC
TRBJ2-1 many - TRBV3-1 CASSRGAAINEQFF TGTGCCAGCAGCCGGGGGGCCGCTATCAATGAGCAGTTCTTC
TRBJ1-2 many - TRBV7-8 CASSSDSVEGNYGYTF TGTGCCAGCAGCTCAGACTCCGTGGAGGGAAACTATGGCTACACCTTC
TRBJ2-2 many - TRBV20-1 CSALGQPRGTGELFF TGCAGTGCTCTTGGACAGCCCAGGGGCACCGGGGAGCTGTTTTTT
TRBJ2-7 many TRBD1 TRBV20-1 CSSTGGLSVNEQYF TGCAGTTCGACAGGGGGCCTAAGCGTTAATGAGCAGTACTTC
TRBJ2-3 many TRBD2 TRBV5-1 CASSLTSGGLTDTQYF TGCGCCAGCAGCCTAACTAGCGGGGGGCTCACAGATACGCAGTATTTT
TRBJ2-1 many TRBD2 TRBV18 CASSPVAGGDNEQFF TGTGCCAGCTCACCAGTAGCGGGGGGAGACAATGAGCAGTTCTTC
TRBJ2-2 many - TRBV28 CASRYRVYTGELFF TGTGCCAGCCGGTACAGGGTTTACACCGGGGAGCTGTTTTTT
TRBJ2-3 many - TRBV9 CASSPHSGPISTDTQYF TGTGCCAGCAGCCCCCACTCGGGACCGATTAGCACAGATACGCAGTATTTT
TRBJ2-4 few TRBD2 TRBV7-2 CASSHAGTSGKNIQYF TGTGCCAGCAGCCACGCCGGGACTAGCGGCAAAAACATTCAGTACTTC
TRBJ1-5 many - TRBV28 CASIVGGFRNQPQHF TGTGCCAGCATCGTTGGAGGGTTTCGCAATCAGCCCCAGCATTTT
TRBJ2-3 many TRBD2 TRBV28 CASSSLAGWFGTDTQYF TGTGCCAGCAGTTCTTTAGCGGGGTGGTTTGGCACAGATACGCAGTATTTT
TRBJ1-2 many - TRBV12-3/TRBV12-4 CASSKPPGNYGYTF TGTGCCAGCAGTAAGCCCCCAGGGAACTATGGCTACACCTTC
TRBJ1-2 many - TRBV2 CASTTDYGYTF TGTGCCAGCACGACAGACTATGGCTACACCTTC
TRBJ1-1 many - TRBV16 CASSRNTEAFF TGTGCCAGCAGCCGGAACACTGAAGCTTTCTTT
TRBJ2-7 many TRBD1 TRBV5-5 CASSLGTGSTYEQYF TGTGCCAGCAGCTTGGGGACAGGGAGTACCTACGAGCAGTACTTC
TRBJ1-4 many - TRBV7-9 CASSRGINEKLFF TGTGCCAGCAGCAGGGGCATCAATGAAAAACTGTTTTTT
TRBJ2-2 many TRBD2 TRBV28 CASSSGGEGTGELFF TGTGCCAGCAGTTCGGGGGGAGAAGGCACCGGGGAGCTGTTTTTT
TRBJ1-2 many - TRBV12-3/TRBV12-4 CASSSGTSYYGYTF TGTGCCAGCAGTTCTGGGACCTCCTACTATGGCTACACCTTC
TRBJ1-2 many - TRBV5-1 CASSLDGSAPYGYTF TGCGCCAGCAGCTTGGATGGCAGTGCACCCTATGGCTACACCTTC
TRBJ2-2 - TRBD2 TRBV7-8 CASSLRQGTSGVAGELFF TGTGCCAGCAGCCTCCGACAGGGCACTAGCGGGGTAGCCGGGGAGCTGTTTTTT
TRBJ2-2 many - TRBV5-1 CASSLEGPGELFF TGCGCCAGCAGCTTAGAGGGGCCCGGGGAGCTGTTTTTT
TRBJ2-5 many - TRBV11-2 CASSFKLWETQYF TGTGCCAGCAGCTTTAAGCTATGGGAGACCCAGTACTTC
TRBJ2-1 - TRBD1 TRBV5-1 CASSEGGWAVRTYNEQFF TGCGCCAGCAGCGAAGGGGGCTGGGCCGTACGGACCTACAATGAGCAGTTCTTC
TRBJ1-1 many - TRBV20-1 CSARVYRGTEAFF TGCAGTGCTAGAGTTTACCGGGGGACTGAAGCTTTCTTT
TRBJ1-5 many - TRBV7-2 CASSLGRAPNQPQHF TGTGCCAGCAGCTTAGGCAGGGCCCCAAATCAGCCCCAGCATTTT
TRBJ1-5 many - TRBV4-3 CASSQDGRNQPQHF TGCGCCAGCAGCCAAGATGGGAGGAATCAGCCCCAGCATTTT
TRBJ1-2 many TRBD1 TRBV11-2 CASAQGGNYGYTF TGTGCCAGCGCTCAGGGGGGGAACTATGGCTACACCTTC
TRBJ2-3 many TRBD2 TRBV7-2 CASSLAGGFTDTQYF TGTGCCAGCAGCTTGGCGGGGGGCTTCACAGATACGCAGTATTTT
TRBJ2-5 many TRBD1 TRBV29-1 CSVKQGEETQYF TGCAGCGTTAAACAGGGGGAAGAGACCCAGTACTTC
TRBJ1-3 many - TRBV6-1 CASNTQRASSGNTIYF TGTGCCAGCAACACCCAGCGCGCGAGCTCTGGAAACACCATATATTTT
TRBJ2-1 many TRBD2 TRBV7-7 CASSSHSKSGLAESYNEQFF TGTGCCAGCAGCTCCCACTCGAAGAGTGGGCTAGCGGAGTCCTACAATGAGCAGTTCTTC
TRBJ2-7 - TRBD1 TRBV7-2 CASSYGTGGAYEQYF TGTGCCAGCAGCTACGGGACAGGGGGCGCCTACGAGCAGTACTTC
TRBJ2-5 many TRBD2 TRBV20-1 CSARDRTSGQETQYF TGCAGTGCTAGAGATAGGACTAGCGGACAAGAGACCCAGTACTTC
TRBJ2-6 - - TRBV12-3/TRBV12-4 CTSCLRVLLGRSGANVLTF TGTACCAGCTGTTTAAGGGTCCTACTTGGGCGGTCTGGGGCCAACGTCCTGACTTTC
TRBJ2-3 few - TRBV10-3 CAISESGRDTQYF TGTGCCATCAGTGAGTCGGGTAGGGACACGCAGTATTTT
TRBJ2-1 many - TRBV19 CASSTSGANEQFF TGTGCCAGTAGTACCTCTGGGGCTAATGAGCAGTTCTTC
TRBJ1-6 many - TRBV30 CAWSVAPGSPLHF TGTGCCTGGAGTGTGGCACCAGGCTCACCCCTCCACTTT
TRBJ2-5 many - TRBV7-2 CASSLGHLQETQYF TGTGCCAGCAGCTTGGGACATCTCCAAGAGACCCAGTACTTC
TRBJ2-3 many TRBD1 TRBV5-1 CASSKQGAAGTDTQYF TGCGCCAGCAGCAAGCAGGGGGCGGCTGGCACAGATACGCAGTATTTT
TRBJ1-5 many - TRBV3-1 CASSRGGGSNQPQHF TGTGCCAGCAGCCGAGGGGGGGGCAGCAATCAGCCCCAGCATTTT
TRBJ2-3 many - TRBV5-1 CASSLGTITDTQYF TGCGCCAGCAGCCTCGGGACCATCACAGATACGCAGTATTTT
TRBJ2-5 many TRBD1 TRBV3-1 CASSQDGTGGAETQYF TGTGCCAGCAGCCAAGATGGGACAGGGGGCGCGGAGACCCAGTACTTC
TRBJ2-2 many TRBD1 TRBV15 CATSRDAPGQGTGELFF TGTGCCACCAGCAGAGATGCCCCCGGACAGGGAACCGGGGAGCTGTTTTTT
TRBJ1-1 many - TRBV5-1 CASSLATGNTEAFF TGCGCCAGCAGCTTGGCAACGGGGAACACTGAAGCTTTCTTT
TRBJ2-3 many - TRBV15 CATSRDRGAADTQYF TGTGCCACCAGCAGAGATAGGGGTGCCGCAGATACGCAGTATTTT
TRBJ2-3 many TRBD1 TRBV11-2 CASSRDRGPPSTDTQYF TGTGCCAGCAGCCGGGACAGGGGGCCGCCTAGCACAGATACGCAGTATTTT
TRBJ1-1 many TRBD1 TRBV6-5 CASIAGQGGDTEAFF TGTGCCAGCATAGCAGGACAGGGTGGGGACACTGAAGCTTTCTTT
TRBJ2-1 many TRBD1 TRBV25-1 CASSQTGLDYNEQFF TGTGCCAGCAGTCAGACAGGGTTGGACTACAATGAGCAGTTCTTC